The 19 T cell receptor beta chains given below trace back to one sample, sequenced in a study of blood T cell repertoires in COVID-19. Method: immunoSEQ multiplex PCR; TCRdb's copy keeps in-frame clones and lacks some. Of 150,000 to 200,000 clones in the sample, just under 80% were seen once. The material sequenced was peripheral blood. All receptors derive from a man aged 65-85 years with active or convalescent COVID-19.

This clone appeared once. The chain joins TRBV5-4 to TRBJ1-4; TRBD1 aligns across 7 bases. J gave up 6 bases and V 4 bases, and 9 bases lay outside the gene matches. Germline lookup yields CDR1 SGHNT and CDR2 YYREEE (reference sequence). This CDR3 is built from 15 residues. The CDR3 sequence: CASSIKSDRDEKLFF. The CDR3 DNA follows: TGTGCCAGCAGCATCAAATCCGACAGGGATGAAAAACTGTTTTTT. The variable domain in full, with the rest retrieved from reference TRBV5-4 and TRBJ1-4, is ETGVTQSPTHLIKTRGQQVTLRCSSQSGHNTVSWYQQALGQGPQFIFQYYREEENGRGNFPPRFSGLQFPNYSSELNVNALELDDSALYLCASSIKSDRDEKLFFGSGTQLSVL.

The chain uses TRBV3-1 (or the pseudogene TRBV3-2) and TRBJ1-1; 8 positions agree with TRBD1. CDR3 length equals 17 residues. V trimming: 4 bases; J trimming: 6 bases; junction bases outside the gene matches: 16. CDR1 is LGHDT and CDR2 is YNNKEL in the germline V gene (reference sequence). The chain's CDR3 is CASSPSPGRGLEAEAFF. CDR3 in DNA: TGTGCCAGCAGCCCCTCCCCGGGCAGGGGGCTGGAGGCTGAAGCTTTCTTT.

The chain links TRBV12-3 or TRBV12-4 to TRBJ1-1; D perhaps matches TRBD1 (5 bases). With 6 bases removed from V and 1 base from J, the gap between germline ends came to 9 bases. The CDR3 is made up of 13 amino acids. The DNA for the CDR3 is TGTGCCAGCAGACCGGGGGAGAACACTGAAGCTTTCTTT. It is translated as CASRPGENTEAFF.

The rearrangement uses TRBV30 and TRBJ2-3, with D perhaps TRBD2 (6 bases). This CDR3 contains 14 residues. Germline CDR1 is GTSNPN and CDR2 is SVGIG (reference sequence). V lost 3 bases and J lost 4, with 14 bases in between. CDR3 sequence (DNA): TGTGCCTGGAGGCGCGGGATAGGTGCAGATACGCAGTATTTT. This gives the protein CAWRRGIGADTQYF.

This chain's CDR3 is CASSLDGGGGAFREQYF. The CDR3 region has the DNA TGTGCCAGCAGCTTAGACGGTGGTGGGGGGGCTTTCCGTGAGCAGTACTTC. This chain joins TRBV7-2 and TRBJ2-7; the D gene is possibly TRBD2 (7 bases). The CDR3 covers 17 residues. CDR1 SGHTA and CDR2 FQGNSA come from the germline V gene. V shed 1 base and J shed 7 bases, with 23 bases lying between them. Full variable domain (remainder filled in from reference TRBV7-2 and TRBJ2-7): GAGVSQSPSNKVTEKGKDVELRCDPISGHTALYWYRQSLGQGLEFLIYFQGNSAPDKSGLPSDRFSAERTGGSVSTLTIQRTQQEDSAVYLCASSLDGGGGAFREQYFGPGTRLTVT.

In its sample, this clone was seen a few times. The chain is built from TRBV29-1 and TRBJ2-1; 9 positions agree with TRBD1. The CDR3 sequence is 17 residues long. In germline, CDR1 is SQVTM, CDR2 ANQGSEA. The J segment lost 0 bases and the V segment lost 8 bases, leaving 14 bases of the junction unmatched. Written as DNA, the CDR3 is TGCAGCCCCCCCATTGGACAGGGGCCGGACTCCTACAATGAGCAGTTCTTC. This translates into CSPPIGQGPDSYNEQFF.

CDR3 in amino acids: CSASAPGGGSTEAFF. In DNA, the CDR3 is TGCAGTGCTAGTGCCCCCGGGGGGGGGAGCACTGAAGCTTTCTTT. The rearrangement joins TRBV20-1 to TRBJ1-1; TRBD1 might be the D (5 bases). CDR3 length: 15 amino acids. The germline gives CDR1 DFQATT, CDR2 SNEGSKA (reference sequence). With 3 bases removed from V and 4 bases from J, the gap between germline ends came to 18 bases.

This clone has only one observation. V gene TRBV7-9 combines with J gene TRBJ2-5, with D perhaps TRBD2 (6 bases). Looked up from germline, CDR1 is SEHNR and CDR2 is FQNEAQ (reference sequence). The CDR3 is 12 residues long. V was trimmed by 8 bases and J by 5 bases, leaving 12 bases between them. In nucleotides, the CDR3 is TGTGCCAGCGGGTCAGCGGGCGAGACCCAGTACTTC. This codes for CASGSAGETQYF. Combining the CDR3 with reference TRBV7-9 and TRBJ2-5 gives the whole variable domain DTGVSQNPRHKITKRGQNVTFRCDPISEHNRLYWYRQTLGQGPEFLTYFQNEAQLEKSRLLSDRFSAERPKGSFSTLEIQRTEQGDSAMYLCASGSAGETQYFGPGTRLLVL.

This chain connects TRBV5-1 to TRBJ2-2; D perhaps matches TRBD1 (6 bases). The germline CDR1 and CDR2 sequences are SGHRS and YFSETQ. The V gene lost 3 bases and the J gene lost 6 bases, with 15 bases spanning the gap. The CDR3 loop spans 15 amino acids. The DNA for the CDR3 is TGCGCCAGCAGCTCTACAGGGATGGGGGCCGGGGAGCTGTTTTTT. As protein: CASSSTGMGAGELFF.

The chain couples TRBV24-1 to TRBJ1-4, with 7 nucleotides matching TRBD1. Germline loops: CDR1 KGHDR, CDR2 SFDVKD. The length of the CDR3 is 20 residues. V lost 5 bases and J lost 2; bases outside the gene matches: 19. This CDR3 is CATSGKRQGGSIGTNEKLFF. The CDR3 DNA follows: TGTGCCACCAGTGGAAAGCGGCAAGGGGGCTCAATTGGGACTAATGAAAAACTGTTTTTT.

The V and J genes are TRBV6-5 and TRBJ1-3; 7 nucleotides align to TRBD1. The ends lost 5 bases at V and 0 bases at J; junction bases unmatched: 7. There are 16 residues in the CDR3. CDR1 and CDR2 (germline): MNHEY, SVGAGI. This CDR3 is CASSNYRGYSGNTIYF. CDR3 coding DNA: TGTGCCAGCAGTAACTACAGGGGTTACTCTGGAAACACCATATATTTT.

This chain uses TRBV18 with TRBJ1-3; D not resolved. The CDR3 totals 16 residues. The germline V gene encodes CDR1 KGHSH and CDR2 LQKENI. Between the trimmed V and J ends, which lost 3 bases and 0 bases, there was a span of 12 bases. The CDR3 DNA sequence: TGTGCCAGCTCACCTGTCTCAGTCGCCTCTGGAAACACCATATATTTT. Protein: CASSPVSVASGNTIYF.

This sequence joins TRBV6-2 or TRBV6-3 and TRBJ2-1; no definite D call. The ends were cut back, 0 bases at V and 0 bases at J, with 9 bases in the middle. The CDR3 is 16 amino acids. Germline CDR1 is MNHEY and CDR2 is SVGEGT. CDR3 sequence reads: CASSYSGVGSYNEQFF. For the CDR3, the DNA is TGTGCCAGCAGTTACTCGGGCGTGGGCTCCTACAATGAGCAGTTCTTC.

V and J are TRBV7-2 and TRBJ1-1, with TRBD1 matching over 7 bases. CDR3 length: 15 amino acids. Germline V gene data show CDR1 as SGHTA and CDR2 as FQGNSA. Trimming at V came to 5 bases and at J to 4 bases, leaving 10 bases not matched to a gene. The CDR3 loop is CASSPLGQTPTEAFF. Here the CDR3 DNA reads TGTGCCAGCAGCCCGTTGGGACAGACTCCCACTGAAGCTTTCTTT.

This chain connects TRBV2 to TRBJ2-7; tentative D call: TRBD1 (6 bases). The germline gives CDR1 SNHLY, CDR2 FYNNEI. Trimming cost V 6 bases and J 0 bases, with 15 bases left between them. CDR3 length: 15 residues. The CDR3 sequence: CASRPGQPISYEQYF. The CDR3 DNA reads as TGTGCCAGCAGGCCGGGACAACCTATCTCCTACGAGCAGTACTTC.

The V and J genes are TRBV5-1 and TRBJ2-1; a weak D match, TRBD2 (5 bases). The V end lost 0 bases, the J end lost 6 bases, and 10 bases lay between the germline ends. Germline V gives CDR1 SGHRS, CDR2 YFSETQ. This CDR3 contains 14 residues. In nucleotides, the CDR3 is TGCGCCAGCAGCTTGGACCTAGCAGCCAATGAGCAGTTCTTC. Translating gives CASSLDLAANEQFF.

The chain joins TRBV27 to TRBJ2-1; D perhaps matches TRBD2 (5 bases). V was shortened by 3 bases and J by 8 bases, with 8 bases between the two germline ends. The CDR3 has 12 amino acids. CDR1 and CDR2 (germline): MNHEY, SMNVEV (reference sequence). Here the CDR3 reads CASSFSVDEQFF. The CDR3 nucleotides are TGTGCCAGCAGTTTTAGCGTCGATGAGCAGTTCTTC.

The sample holds one count of this clone. This rearrangement joins TRBV5-1 to TRBJ2-1; D remains ambiguous. V dropped 4 bases and J dropped 7 bases, with 9 bases sitting between them. CDR1 SGHRS and CDR2 YFSETQ come from the germline V gene. This CDR3 has 12 residues. This chain's CDR3 is CASSVDANEQFF. The CDR3 DNA reads as TGCGCCAGCAGCGTGGACGCGAATGAGCAGTTCTTC.

V usage is TRBV7-9 and J usage is TRBJ1-2; D gene uncertain. Trimming removed 9 bases from V and 0 bases from J, with 8 bases in between. Germline loops: CDR1 SEHNR, CDR2 FQNEAQ (reference sequence). CDR3 length equals 12 residues. The CDR3 DNA reads as TGTGCCAGTGGGAGAGCTAACTATGGCTACACCTTC. Translated: CASGRANYGYTF.